The clone carrying this TCR beta chain was observed a few times. With 60 Vbeta and 13 Jbeta primers, the PCR was carried out. Clones were sequenced by immunoSEQ multiplex PCR, and TCRdb holds only the in-frame ones, with some missing. The data hold around 120,000 clones, with about 10% observed a single time. The sample comes from a study of cytomegalovirus exposure and HLA in healthy donors. Trimming removed 3 bases at V and 8 bases at J, with 4 bases between. The CDR3 totals 9 residues. Germline V gene lookup returns CDR1 DFQATT and CDR2 SNEGSKA (reference sequence). This TCR came from a man younger than 45 in good health and CMV-seronegative. The sample consisted of PBMCs. The chain links TRBV20-1 to TRBJ1-2; D is ambiguous. CDR3 DNA: TGCAGTGCTAGGGAGGGCTACACCTTC. This translates into CSAREGYTF.